This T cell receptor beta chain was identified in a study of blood T cell repertoires in COVID-19. On the study more broadly: Material from acute and convalescent COVID-19 was sourced from the United States, Italy and Spain. PBMCs, B-cell-depleted T cells, or T cells provided the cDNA or gDNA that made up the material.

Trimming removed 3 bases from V and 7 bases from J; junction bases left unmatched: 9. The germline V gene encodes CDR1 MDHEN and CDR2 SYDVKM. The CDR3 contains 15 residues. Under the authors' procedure: How many nucleated cells were present was estimated from reference gene primer amplification. The method was immunoSEQ multiplex PCR; TCRdb's version includes in-frame clones alone and lacks a portion of them. V and J calls and clone size follow that table, whereas D and trimming were derived from the DNA. This table has about 180,000 clones, roughly 85% appearing once. The chain uses TRBV28 and TRBJ1-5; 7 nucleotides match TRBD1. This receptor was obtained from a human donor with active or convalescent COVID-19. The donor label of this sample is uncertain. Sequenced material: peripheral blood. CDR3 nucleotides: TGTGCCAGCAGTTTGGATTTAGGGGGCGGGCAGCCCCAGCATTTT. Translated: CASSLDLGGGQPQHF.